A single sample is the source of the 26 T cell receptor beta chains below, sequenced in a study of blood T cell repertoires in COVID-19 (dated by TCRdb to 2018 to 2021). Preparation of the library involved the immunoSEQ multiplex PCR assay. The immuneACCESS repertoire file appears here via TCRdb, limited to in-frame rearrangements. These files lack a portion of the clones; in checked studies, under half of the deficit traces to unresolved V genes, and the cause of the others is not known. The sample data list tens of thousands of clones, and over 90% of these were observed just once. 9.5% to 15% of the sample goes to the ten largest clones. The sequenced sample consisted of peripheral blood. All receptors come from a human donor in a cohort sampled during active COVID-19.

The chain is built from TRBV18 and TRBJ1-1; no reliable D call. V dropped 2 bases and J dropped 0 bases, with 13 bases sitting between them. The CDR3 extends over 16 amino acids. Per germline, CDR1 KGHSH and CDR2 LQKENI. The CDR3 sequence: CASSPVAVGMNTEAFF. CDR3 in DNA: TGTGCCAGCTCACCAGTTGCTGTCGGGATGAACACTGAAGCTTTCTTT. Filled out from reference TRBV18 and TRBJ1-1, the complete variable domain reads NAGVMQNPRHLVRRRGQEARLRCSPMKGHSHVYWYRQLPEEGLKFMVYLQKENIIDESGMPKERFSAEFPKEGPSILRIQQVVRGDSAAYFCASSPVAVGMNTEAFFGQGTRLTVV.

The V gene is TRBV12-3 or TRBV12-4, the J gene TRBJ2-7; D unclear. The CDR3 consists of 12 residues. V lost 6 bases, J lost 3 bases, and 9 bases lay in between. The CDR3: CASSGDLYEQYF. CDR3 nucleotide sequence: TGTGCCAGCAGCGGAGATCTCTACGAGCAGTACTTC.

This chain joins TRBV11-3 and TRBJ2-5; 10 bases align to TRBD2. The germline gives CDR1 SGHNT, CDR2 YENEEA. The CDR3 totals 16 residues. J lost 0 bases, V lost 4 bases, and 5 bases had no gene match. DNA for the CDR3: TGTGCCAGCAGCTCACGGACTAGCGGCCACCAAGAGACCCAGTACTTC. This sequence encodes CASSSRTSGHQETQYF.

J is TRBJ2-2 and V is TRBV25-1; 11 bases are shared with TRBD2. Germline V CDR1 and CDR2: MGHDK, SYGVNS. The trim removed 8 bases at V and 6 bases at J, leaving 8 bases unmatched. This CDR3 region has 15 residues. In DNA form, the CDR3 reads TGTGCCAGCTGCCCTAGCGGGAGGTCGGCCGGGGAGCTGTTTTTT. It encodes CASCPSGRSAGELFF.

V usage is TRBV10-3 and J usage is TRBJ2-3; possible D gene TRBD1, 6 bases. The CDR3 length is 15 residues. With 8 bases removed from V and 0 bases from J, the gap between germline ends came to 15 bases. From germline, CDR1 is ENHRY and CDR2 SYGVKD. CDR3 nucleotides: TGTGCCATCGGGGGCCTCCAACCGAGCACAGATACGCAGTATTTT. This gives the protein CAIGGLQPSTDTQYF.

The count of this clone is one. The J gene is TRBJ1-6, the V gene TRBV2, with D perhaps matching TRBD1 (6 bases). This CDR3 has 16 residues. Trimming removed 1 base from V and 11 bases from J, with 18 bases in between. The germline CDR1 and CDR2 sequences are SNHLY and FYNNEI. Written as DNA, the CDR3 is TGTGCCAGCAGTGAAGATTTCGGACAGATCCATCCACCCCTCCACTTT. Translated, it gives CASSEDFGQIHPPLHF.

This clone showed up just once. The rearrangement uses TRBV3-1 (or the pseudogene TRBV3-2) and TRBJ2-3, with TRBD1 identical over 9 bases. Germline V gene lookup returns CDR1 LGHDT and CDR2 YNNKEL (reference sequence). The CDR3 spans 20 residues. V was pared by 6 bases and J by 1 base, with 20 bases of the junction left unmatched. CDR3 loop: CASSLQLTGQGVFGTDTQYF. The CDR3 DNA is TGTGCCAGCAGTCTTCAGTTAACGGGACAGGGCGTGTTTGGCACAGATACGCAGTATTTT.

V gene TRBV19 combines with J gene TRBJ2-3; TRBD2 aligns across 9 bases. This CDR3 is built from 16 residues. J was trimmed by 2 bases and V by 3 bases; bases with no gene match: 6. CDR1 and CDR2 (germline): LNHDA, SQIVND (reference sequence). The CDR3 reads CASSIIAGALTDTQYF. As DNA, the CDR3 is TGTGCCAGTAGTATTATAGCGGGAGCCCTCACAGATACGCAGTATTTT.

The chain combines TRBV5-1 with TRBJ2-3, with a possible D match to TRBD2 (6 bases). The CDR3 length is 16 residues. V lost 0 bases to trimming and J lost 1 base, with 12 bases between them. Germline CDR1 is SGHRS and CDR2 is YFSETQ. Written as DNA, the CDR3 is TGCGCCAGCAGCTTGGGGGACGGGAGACGCACAGATACGCAGTATTTT. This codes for CASSLGDGRRTDTQYF.

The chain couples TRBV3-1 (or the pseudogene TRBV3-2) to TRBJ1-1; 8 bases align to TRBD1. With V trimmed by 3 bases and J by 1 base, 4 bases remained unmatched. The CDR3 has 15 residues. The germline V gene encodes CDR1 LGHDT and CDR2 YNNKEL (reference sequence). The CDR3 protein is CASSQPGQENTEAFF. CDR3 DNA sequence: TGTGCCAGCAGCCAGCCGGGACAGGAGAACACTGAAGCTTTCTTT.

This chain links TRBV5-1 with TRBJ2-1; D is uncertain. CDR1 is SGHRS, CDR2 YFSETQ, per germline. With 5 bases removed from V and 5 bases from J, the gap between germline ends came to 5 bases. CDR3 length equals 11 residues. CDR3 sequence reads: CASRSNNEQFF. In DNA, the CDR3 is TGCGCCAGCAGGTCTAACAATGAGCAGTTCTTC.

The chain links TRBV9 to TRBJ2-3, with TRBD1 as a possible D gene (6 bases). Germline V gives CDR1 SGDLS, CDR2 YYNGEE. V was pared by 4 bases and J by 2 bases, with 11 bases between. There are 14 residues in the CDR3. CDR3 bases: TGTGCCAGCAGCCAGGGGACAACCACAGATACGCAGTATTTT. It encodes CASSQGTTTDTQYF.

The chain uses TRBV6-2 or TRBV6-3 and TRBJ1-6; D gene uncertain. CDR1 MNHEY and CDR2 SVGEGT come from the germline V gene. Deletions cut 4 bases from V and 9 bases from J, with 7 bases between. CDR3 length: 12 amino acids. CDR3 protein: CASSSGPSPLHF. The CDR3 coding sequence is TGTGCCAGCAGTTCCGGTCCTTCACCCCTCCACTTT.

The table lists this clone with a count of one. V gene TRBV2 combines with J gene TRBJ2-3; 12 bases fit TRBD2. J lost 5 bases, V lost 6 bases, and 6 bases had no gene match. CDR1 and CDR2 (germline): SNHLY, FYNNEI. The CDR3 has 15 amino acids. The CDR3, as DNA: TGTGCCAGCAGGAGGACTAGCGGGACCGAAGATACGCAGTATTTT. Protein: CASRRTSGTEDTQYF. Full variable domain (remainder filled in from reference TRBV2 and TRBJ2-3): EPEVTQTPSHQVTQMGQEVILRCVPISNHLYFYWYRQILGQKVEFLVSFYNNEISEKSEIFDDQFSVERPDGSNFTLKIRSTKLEDSAMYFCASRRTSGTEDTQYFGPGTRLTVL.

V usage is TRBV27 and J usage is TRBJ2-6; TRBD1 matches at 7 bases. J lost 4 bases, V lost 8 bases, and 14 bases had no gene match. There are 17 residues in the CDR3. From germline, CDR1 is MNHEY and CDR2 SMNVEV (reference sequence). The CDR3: CASGSLYRGTGANVLTF. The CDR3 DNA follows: TGTGCCAGCGGTTCGCTTTACAGGGGTACAGGGGCCAACGTCCTGACTTTC. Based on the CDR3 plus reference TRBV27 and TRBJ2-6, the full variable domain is EAQVTQNPRYLITVTGKKLTVTCSQNMNHEYMSWYRQDPGLGLRQIYYSMNVEVTDKGDVPEGYKVSRKEKRNFPLILESPSPNQTSLYFCASGSLYRGTGANVLTFGAGSRLTVL.

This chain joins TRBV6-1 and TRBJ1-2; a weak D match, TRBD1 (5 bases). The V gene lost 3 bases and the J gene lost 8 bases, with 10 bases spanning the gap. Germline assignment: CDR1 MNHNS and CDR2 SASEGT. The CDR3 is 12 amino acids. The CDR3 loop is CASSDAGLGYTF. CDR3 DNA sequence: TGTGCCAGCAGTGACGCAGGGTTAGGCTACACCTTC.

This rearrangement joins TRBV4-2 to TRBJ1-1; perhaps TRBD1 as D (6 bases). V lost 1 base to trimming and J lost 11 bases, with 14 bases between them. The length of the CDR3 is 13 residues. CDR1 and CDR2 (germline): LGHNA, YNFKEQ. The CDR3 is CASSQAPGQRAFF. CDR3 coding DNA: TGTGCCAGCAGCCAAGCCCCGGGACAAAGGGCTTTCTTT.

The CDR3 sequence is CASSLGGGRGPDTQYF. CDR3 DNA sequence: TGTGCCAGCAGCTTAGGCGGCGGGAGAGGGCCAGATACGCAGTATTTT. The rearrangement links TRBV7-2 to TRBJ2-3; 7 bases match TRBD2. Germline CDR1 reads SGHTA; CDR2 reads FQGNSA. This CDR3 has 16 residues. J lost 4 bases, V lost 1 base, and 8 bases had no gene match. Together with reference TRBV7-2 and TRBJ2-3, the CDR3 gives the full variable domain: GAGVSQSPSNKVTEKGKDVELRCDPISGHTALYWYRQSLGQGLEFLIYFQGNSAPDKSGLPSDRFSAERTGGSVSTLTIQRTQQEDSAVYLCASSLGGGRGPDTQYFGPGTRLTVL.

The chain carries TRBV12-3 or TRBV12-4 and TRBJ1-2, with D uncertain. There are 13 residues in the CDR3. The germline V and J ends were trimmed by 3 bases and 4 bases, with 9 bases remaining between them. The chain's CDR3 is CASSLLQLYGYTF. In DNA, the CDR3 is TGTGCCAGCAGTTTGCTACAGCTCTATGGCTACACCTTC.

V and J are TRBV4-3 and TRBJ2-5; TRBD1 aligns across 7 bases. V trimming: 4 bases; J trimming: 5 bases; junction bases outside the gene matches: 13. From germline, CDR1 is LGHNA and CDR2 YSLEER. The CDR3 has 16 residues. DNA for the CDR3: TGCGCCAGCAGCCCAGGGAACCGACAGGGTAGGGAGACCCAGTACTTC. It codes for CASSPGNRQGRETQYF.

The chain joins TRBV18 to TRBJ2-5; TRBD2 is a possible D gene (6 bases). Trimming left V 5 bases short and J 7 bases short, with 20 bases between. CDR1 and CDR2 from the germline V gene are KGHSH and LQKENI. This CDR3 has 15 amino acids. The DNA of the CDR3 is TGTGCCAGCTCAACGGGGACGGACGACGGGGGGACCCAGTACTTC. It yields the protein CASSTGTDDGGTQYF.

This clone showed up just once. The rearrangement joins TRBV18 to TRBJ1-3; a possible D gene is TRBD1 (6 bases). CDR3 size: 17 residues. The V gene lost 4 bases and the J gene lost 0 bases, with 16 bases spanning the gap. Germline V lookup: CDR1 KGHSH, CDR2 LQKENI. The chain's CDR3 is CASSLWTATISGNTIYF. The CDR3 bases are TGTGCCAGCTCACTATGGACAGCAACGATCTCTGGAAACACCATATATTTT.

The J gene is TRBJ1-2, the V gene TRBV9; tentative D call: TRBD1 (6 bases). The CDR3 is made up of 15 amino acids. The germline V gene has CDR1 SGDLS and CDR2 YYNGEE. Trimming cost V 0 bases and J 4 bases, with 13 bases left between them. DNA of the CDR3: TGTGCCAGCAGCGTAGCAGCAGGGGCTGTCTATGGCTACACCTTC. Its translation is CASSVAAGAVYGYTF. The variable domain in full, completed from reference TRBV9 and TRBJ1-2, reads DSGVTQTPKHLITATGQRVTLRCSPRSGDLSVYWYQQSLDQGLQFLIQYYNGEERAKGNILERFSAQQFPDLHSELNLSSLELGDSALYFCASSVAAGAVYGYTFGSGTRLTVV.

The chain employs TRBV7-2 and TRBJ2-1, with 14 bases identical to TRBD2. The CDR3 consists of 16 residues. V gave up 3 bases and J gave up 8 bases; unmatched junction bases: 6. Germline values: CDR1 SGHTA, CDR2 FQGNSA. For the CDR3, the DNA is TGTGCCAGCAGCTTTACCGGGACTAGCGGGAGCGATGAGCAGTTCTTC. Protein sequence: CASSFTGTSGSDEQFF.

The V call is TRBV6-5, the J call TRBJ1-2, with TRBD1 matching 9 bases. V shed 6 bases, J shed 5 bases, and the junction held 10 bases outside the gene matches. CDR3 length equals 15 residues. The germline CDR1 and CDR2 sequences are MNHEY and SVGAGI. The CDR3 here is CASRSKTGQGYGYTF. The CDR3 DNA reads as TGTGCCAGCAGATCCAAAACGGGACAGGGATATGGCTACACCTTC.

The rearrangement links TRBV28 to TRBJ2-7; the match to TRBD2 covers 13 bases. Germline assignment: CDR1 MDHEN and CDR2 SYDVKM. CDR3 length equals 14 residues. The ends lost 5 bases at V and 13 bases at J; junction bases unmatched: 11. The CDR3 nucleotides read TGTGCCAGCAGTCCCTCGGACCGACTAGCGGGAGGATACTTC. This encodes CASSPSDRLAGGYF.